Listed below are T cell receptor beta chains from one sample, sequenced in a study of blood T cell repertoires in COVID-19. This table comes from immunoSEQ multiplex PCR, and its TCRdb copy is limited to in-frame clones, with some not included. The top ten hold around 13% of the sample, which has roughly 65,000 clones, 86% seen once. Material: peripheral blood. The receptors here all came from a woman aged 55-69 years with acute or convalescent COVID-19. The CDR3 runs from the conserved cysteine through the conserved F or W. Each record gives: V gene, D gene, J gene, clone size, CDR3 DNA, CDR3 protein. D genes are given only for firm matches. Clone sizes are given selectively: once, few, many, or a class where the clone is expanded.

TRBV24-1	.	TRBJ2-1	.	TGTGCCACCAGTGAGGCTAGCGCGTCCTACAATGAGCAGTTCTTC	CATSEASASYNEQFF
TRBV12-3/TRBV12-4	TRBD1	TRBJ2-5	.	TGTGCCAGCAGTTTGAGGGACAGGGGGCGGAGGGACTTC	CASSLRDRGRRDF
TRBV5-1	TRBD1	TRBJ2-7	.	TGCGCCAGCAGATCCAGGACAGGAGACTACGAGCAGTACTTC	CASRSRTGDYEQYF
TRBV3-1/TRBV3-2	.	TRBJ2-2	.	TGTGCCAGCAGCCCGCCAAACTCGAACACCGGGGAGCTGTTTTTT	CASSPPNSNTGELFF
TRBV18	.	TRBJ1-1	.	TGTGCCAGCTCAACCTCGGTTGAGGGAGTAGCTTTCTTT	CASSTSVEGVAFF
TRBV6-1	.	TRBJ1-2	.	TGTGCCAGCAGTGAAGAGCTAGGTGCCGGGGGTGGCTACACCTTC	CASSEELGAGGGYTF
TRBV5-1	.	TRBJ1-1	.	TGCGCCAGCAGCTTGGGCGGGGGCGTGAACACTGAAGCTTTCTTT	CASSLGGGVNTEAFF
TRBV24-1	.	TRBJ1-5	.	TGTGCCACCAGTCCGGGACAATATAGCAATCAGCCCCAGCATTTT	CATSPGQYSNQPQHF
TRBV2	TRBD1	TRBJ1-2	.	TGTGCCAGCGGGGACAGAATCTATGGCTACACCTTC	CASGDRIYGYTF
TRBV7-9	TRBD1	TRBJ1-2	.	TGTGCCAGCAGCGCTGGGACAGGCAACTATGGCTACACCTTC	CASSAGTGNYGYTF
TRBV12-3/TRBV12-4	.	TRBJ1-2	.	TGTGCCAGCAGTTTTGGGGACTACTATGGCTACACCTTC	CASSFGDYYGYTF
TRBV11-2	.	TRBJ2-7	.	TGTGCCAGCAGCTCATCAGGGGTCAGCGAGCAGTACTTC	CASSSSGVSEQYF
TRBV27	.	TRBJ2-7	.	TGTGCCAGCAGTTTACGCTTGGGGGGTTCCCACGAGCAGTACTTC	CASSLRLGGSHEQYF
TRBV5-5	.	TRBJ1-3	.	TGTGCCAGCAGCTTATCCACTTCCTCTGGAAACACCATATATTTT	CASSLSTSSGNTIYF
TRBV6-5	.	TRBJ1-6	.	TGTGCCAGCAGTTACGCTCGACCAGGGCGCCTTTCACCCCTCCACTTT	CASSYARPGRLSPLHF
TRBV4-1	TRBD1	TRBJ1-1	.	TGCGCCAGCAGCCAACAGGGGGCGAGGGGCACTGAAGCTTTCTTT	CASSQQGARGTEAFF
TRBV6-4	.	TRBJ1-5	.	TGTGCCAGCAGTGACTCGCTGCGGACAGTCGATAGCAATCAGCCCCAGCATTTT	CASSDSLRTVDSNQPQHF
TRBV7-2	.	TRBJ2-4	.	TGTGCCAGCAGCCAAGAGTACATTCAGTACTTC	CASSQEYIQYF
TRBV6-5	TRBD2	TRBJ2-5	.	TGTGCCAGCACCAGACTAGCGGGCCTAGAGACCCAGTACTTC	CASTRLAGLETQYF
TRBV30	TRBD1	TRBJ2-1	few	TGTGCCTGGAGTCTGGACAGGGCGGTCAATGAGCAGTTCTTC	CAWSLDRAVNEQFF
TRBV5-5	TRBD1	TRBJ1-2	.	TGTGCCAGCAGCCCGAAGACAGGGGGCTATGGCTACACCTTC	CASSPKTGGYGYTF
TRBV6-2/TRBV6-3	TRBD1	TRBJ2-3	.	TGTGCCAGCAGTTACGGGACAGGGGGCTTCGCAGATACGCAGTATTTT	CASSYGTGGFADTQYF
TRBV15	.	TRBJ1-5	.	TGTGCCACCAGCAGAGCCCGGGGGGTTCAGCCCCAGCATTTT	CATSRARGVQPQHF
TRBV7-8	.	TRBJ2-1	.	TGTGCCAGCAGCTCGAGGACAGACTACAATGAGCAGTTCTTC	CASSSRTDYNEQFF
TRBV21-1	.	TRBJ2-7	few	TGTGCCAGCAGCAGAAACAGGGACAAAGGCTACGAGCAGTACTTC	CASSRNRDKGYEQYF
TRBV3-1/TRBV3-2	.	TRBJ2-3	.	TGTGCCAGCAGCCAAGGTTGGTCGTCTCCTCGGGGTACGCAGTATTTT	CASSQGWSSPRGTQYF
TRBV3-1/TRBV3-2	.	TRBJ1-4	few	TGTGCCAGCAGCCATTATGGGGCTTCCTCTAATGAAAAACTGTTTTTT	CASSHYGASSNEKLFF
TRBV18	TRBD2	TRBJ2-3	.	TGTGCCAGCTCCCCTCGTCTAGCGGGGGCCGGGACAGATACGCAGTATTTT	CASSPRLAGAGTDTQYF
TRBV7-8	.	TRBJ2-3	.	TGTGCCAGCAGCTTTTGGGGGGGGCGGGGTGTTCCCACAGATACGCAGTATTTT	CASSFWGGRGVPTDTQYF
TRBV29-1	.	TRBJ2-3	few	TGCAGCGTCGACTTCACAGATACGCAGTATTTT	CSVDFTDTQYF
TRBV5-5	TRBD1	TRBJ2-7	.	TGTGCCAGCAGTTTCGGACAGGGTATCTCCTACGAGCAGTACTTC	CASSFGQGISYEQYF
TRBV10-3	.	TRBJ2-2	.	TGTGCCATCAGTGAGGGGGGGTTCGGGGAGCTGTTTTTT	CAISEGGFGELFF
TRBV5-5	.	TRBJ2-7	once	TGTGCCAGCAGCTTAGAGGGCTACGAGCAGTACTTC	CASSLEGYEQYF
TRBV4-1	TRBD1	TRBJ2-7	.	TGCGCCAGCAGCACCCCGGGACAGGGTGCCTACGAGCAGTACTTC	CASSTPGQGAYEQYF
TRBV7-9	.	TRBJ1-3	.	TGTGCCAGCAGCCAGCGGACCTCTGGAAACACCATATATTTT	CASSQRTSGNTIYF
TRBV6-5	TRBD2	TRBJ2-5	.	TGTGCCAGCAGTTACGCCGGACTAGCGGGGGGTTCGTCCCAGTACTTC	CASSYAGLAGGSSQYF
TRBV27	TRBD1	TRBJ1-1	.	TGTGCCAGCAGTGTCGACAGGGATATGAACACTGAAGCTTTCTTT	CASSVDRDMNTEAFF
TRBV9	TRBD2	TRBJ2-3	few	TGTGCCAGCAGCGTAAGCGGGGGGCTCACAGATACGCAGTATTTT	CASSVSGGLTDTQYF
TRBV7-9	.	TRBJ1-1	.	TGTGCCAGCAGCTTGCTTGCCAGCGAGAACACTGAAGCTTTCTTT	CASSLLASENTEAFF
TRBV12-3/TRBV12-4	TRBD1	TRBJ1-1	.	TGTGCCAGCACCACAGGGGCGGGGGGAGCTTTCTTT	CASTTGAGGAFF
TRBV25-1	TRBD1	TRBJ1-2	.	TGTGCCAGCAGTGAATTAGGGACAGGGCCCTCCTATGGCTACACCTTC	CASSELGTGPSYGYTF
TRBV18	.	TRBJ1-1	.	TGTGCCAGCTCACCACCAGGGACCGGGCGGGAATCGGGCACTGAAGCTTTCTTT	CASSPPGTGRESGTEAFF
TRBV11-3	.	TRBJ1-1	once	TGTGCCAGCAGCTCACGAGGGTCGGACTTGAACACTGAAGCTTTCTTT	CASSSRGSDLNTEAFF
TRBV7-3	.	TRBJ2-3	.	TGTGCCAGCAGCTTAACGTCGGGCGGCCTACGGGGGGATACGCAGTATTTT	CASSLTSGGLRGDTQYF
TRBV3-1/TRBV3-2	TRBD1	TRBJ1-2	.	TGTGCCAGCAGCCAAGCGGACAGGGGAAACTATGGCTACACCTTC	CASSQADRGNYGYTF
TRBV6-1	.	TRBJ2-3	.	TGTGCCAGCAGTGAAGGAACGTTCGGGACAGATACGCAGTATTTT	CASSEGTFGTDTQYF
TRBV6-1	.	TRBJ1-2	once	TGTGCCAGCAGTGAAGTTCTAAGGCAGGGATTTGGCTACACCTTC	CASSEVLRQGFGYTF
TRBV19	TRBD2	TRBJ2-1	once	TGTGCCAGTAGTCGGGGACTACCTCCTTCCTACAATGAGCAGTTCTTC	CASSRGLPPSYNEQFF
TRBV18	.	TRBJ1-1	.	TGTGCCAGCTCACCAATCTTCCAGGGTGGCACTGAAGCTTTCTTT	CASSPIFQGGTEAFF
TRBV11-2	TRBD2	TRBJ2-5	once	TGTGCCAGCAGCCGGAGCGGGGGGCAGAGAGAGACCCAGTACTTC	CASSRSGGQRETQYF
TRBV18	TRBD1	TRBJ1-2	.	TGTGCCAGCTCACCAGCAGGGACAGGGTCCGTGGGCTATGGCTACACCTTC	CASSPAGTGSVGYGYTF
TRBV28	TRBD1	TRBJ2-3	.	TGTGCCAGCAGCAGACAGGGATCCGGATCCACAGATACGCAGTATTTT	CASSRQGSGSTDTQYF
TRBV7-3	TRBD2	TRBJ2-6	once	TGTGCCAGCAGCTTAACCTCTCCGGGACTAGCGGGCTCTGGGGCCAACGTCCTGACTTTC	CASSLTSPGLAGSGANVLTF
TRBV5-6	.	TRBJ1-2	.	TGTGCCAGCAGCCGCCTAGACTATGGCTACACCTTC	CASSRLDYGYTF
TRBV19	.	TRBJ2-3	.	TGTGCCAGTAGTATCCAGACTAATACGCAGTATTTT	CASSIQTNTQYF